The 23 T cell receptor beta chains in this list originate from one sample, sequenced in a study of OX40 agonist ivuxolimab in advanced cancers. Data came from immunoSEQ multiplex PCR; TCRdb stores just in-frame clones and leaves some out. The data hold about 88,000 clones, with under 85% observed a single time. The specimen was CD4+ or CD8+ T cells sorted from blood, collected in a trial of the OX40 agonist ivuxolimab. These receptors were obtained from an adult with an advanced solid tumor such as melanoma, head and neck, liver or kidney cancer.

The CDR3 DNA sequence: TGTGCCAGCAGCTGGACTAGCGGGACTACCGGGGAGCTGTTTTTT. This sequence encodes CASSWTSGTTGELFF. This rearrangement joins TRBV7-2 to TRBJ2-2; 12 positions agree with TRBD2. Germline V CDR1 and CDR2: SGHTA, FQGNSA. Trimming cost V 4 bases and J 5 bases; bases outside gene matches: 2. CDR3 length equals 15 residues.

This sequence joins TRBV28 and TRBJ2-5; TRBD2 matches 7 bases. V trimming: 1 base; J trimming: 4 bases; junction bases outside the gene matches: 3. CDR3 length equals 14 residues. CDR1 MDHEN and CDR2 SYDVKM come from the germline V gene. As DNA, the CDR3 is TGTGCCAGCAGTTTATTATTAGCGGGAGAGACCCAGTACTTC. It encodes CASSLLLAGETQYF.

On this clone itself: At one end, the junction sequence differs from germline, possibly due to a read error. As DNA, the CDR3 is TGTGCTAGCAGCTCCGGCGTAGCGGGAGGCCCCACAGATACGCAGTATTTT. Its protein product is CASSSGVAGGPTDTQYF. The rearrangement links TRBV7-7 to TRBJ2-3; TRBD2 agrees at 10 bases. From germline, CDR1 is SSHAT and CDR2 FNYEAQ (reference sequence). There are 17 residues in the CDR3.

The chain combines TRBV6-6 with TRBJ1-5; D call uncertain. The V end lost 11 bases, the J end lost 3 bases, and 11 bases lay between the germline ends. The CDR3 contains 12 residues. Germline CDR1 MNHNY, CDR2 SVGAGI (reference sequence). The CDR3 nucleotides are TGTGCCGCCTCGGACCCCAATCAGCCCCAGCATTTT. Its protein is CAASDPNQPQHF.

This chain links TRBV6-5 with TRBJ1-5; no firm D call. The CDR3 is 12 residues long. Germline V lookup: CDR1 MNHEY, CDR2 SVGAGI. Trimming removed 4 bases from V and 9 bases from J, with 10 bases in between. Here the CDR3 reads CASSFRAGPQHF. For the CDR3, the DNA is TGTGCCAGCAGTTTCCGGGCCGGGCCCCAGCATTTT.

The chain employs TRBV9 and TRBJ2-1; 8 bases agree with TRBD2. J was trimmed by 8 bases and V by 0 bases; bases with no gene match: 7. The CDR3 is 15 residues long. CDR1 and CDR2 (germline): SGDLS, YYNGEE. This CDR3 reads CASSVGTSPQDEQFF. CDR3 nucleotides: TGTGCCAGCAGCGTAGGGACTAGCCCACAGGATGAGCAGTTCTTC.

V gene TRBV14 combines with J gene TRBJ1-2; D is unresolved. There are 13 residues in the CDR3. In germline, CDR1 is SGHDN, CDR2 FVKESK. The V end was cut by 4 bases, the J end by 0 bases, with 6 bases between. CDR3 nucleotide sequence: TGTGCCAGCAGCCCTGGGCCTAACTATGGCTACACCTTC. This gives the protein CASSPGPNYGYTF.

The chain has TRBV2 and TRBJ2-7, with D possibly being TRBD1 (6 bases). Germline lookup yields CDR1 SNHLY and CDR2 FYNNEI. Between the trimmed V and J ends, which lost 5 bases and 4 bases, there was a span of 12 bases. The CDR3 sequence is 13 residues long. The CDR3 loop reads CASSLGQTYEQYF. CDR3 coding DNA: TGTGCCAGCAGTTTAGGACAGACTTACGAGCAGTACTTC.

V and J are TRBV11-3 and TRBJ2-7; D may be TRBD1 (5 bases). The CDR3 runs 14 residues. Trimming cost V 3 bases and J 3 bases, with 12 bases left between them. Germline V gene sequence: CDR1 SGHNT, CDR2 YENEEA. CDR3 region: CASSFPMDIYEQYF. CDR3 DNA: TGTGCCAGCAGCTTTCCAATGGACATCTACGAGCAGTACTTC. The variable domain in full, with the rest retrieved from reference TRBV11-3 and TRBJ2-7, is EAGVVQSPRYKIIEKKQPVAFWCNPISGHNTLYWYLQNLGQGPELLIRYENEEAVDDSQLPKDRFSAERLKGVDSTLKIQPAELGDSAVYLCASSFPMDIYEQYFGPGTRLTVT.

The chain couples TRBV11-2 to TRBJ2-7; D uncertain. Deletions cut 5 bases from V and 4 bases from J, with 9 bases between. The CDR3 extends over 12 amino acids. Germline V lookup: CDR1 SGHAT, CDR2 FQNNGV. The CDR3 is CASSHGRYEQYF. The CDR3 DNA reads as TGTGCCAGCAGCCATGGTAGGTACGAGCAGTACTTC.

The chain is built from TRBV28 and TRBJ1-2, with TRBD1 identical over 7 bases. After removal of 5 bases from V and 5 bases from J, the junction contained 5 bases not matched to a gene. This CDR3 is 13 amino acids long. Germline CDR1 MDHEN, CDR2 SYDVKM. The CDR3 spells CASSGTVLYGYTF. The CDR3 DNA reads as TGTGCCAGCAGTGGGACAGTTCTTTATGGCTACACCTTC.

This clone was seen a single time. The gene calls are TRBV7-9 and TRBJ2-3; TRBD1 aligns across 9 bases. With 2 bases clipped from V and 2 bases from J, the junction kept 5 bases outside the gene matches. CDR1 and CDR2 from the germline V gene are SEHNR and FQNEAQ (reference sequence). The CDR3 covers 16 residues. The CDR3 region has the DNA TGTGCCAGCAGCTTACACGGGACAGGGCCCACAGATACGCAGTATTTT. Translated, it gives CASSLHGTGPTDTQYF.

CDR3 bases: TGTGCCAGCAGCCGGGGGACGGGAACACGGATTCCAGAGACCCAGTACTTC. This sequence encodes CASSRGTGTRIPETQYF. The chain has TRBV7-9 and TRBJ2-5; D possibly corresponds to TRBD2 (6 bases). The V end was cut by 5 bases, the J end by 4 bases, with 23 bases between. Germline V gives CDR1 SEHNR, CDR2 FQNEAQ (reference sequence). This CDR3 contains 17 residues. The full variable domain, completed using reference TRBV7-9 and TRBJ2-5, is DTGVSQNPRHKITKRGQNVTFRCDPISEHNRLYWYRQTLGQGPEFLTYFQNEAQLEKSRLLSDRFSAERPKGSFSTLEIQRTEQGDSAMYLCASSRGTGTRIPETQYFGPGTRLLVL.

Remarks on this clone: At one boundary the junction diverges from the germline segment, which might be a read error. The chain joins TRBV7-7 to TRBJ2-2; 8 bases agree with TRBD1. Germline CDR1 reads SSHAT; CDR2 reads FNYEAQ (reference sequence). This CDR3 is built from 16 residues. CDR3 in amino acids: CASSELDRGRTGELFF. CDR3 sequence (DNA): TGTGCTAGCAGCGAGTTAGACAGGGGAAGAACCGGGGAGCTGTTTTTT.

The chain has TRBV5-4 and TRBJ2-3; 9 positions match TRBD2. Germline V gene lookup returns CDR1 SGHNT and CDR2 YYREEE (reference sequence). The CDR3 loop spans 16 amino acids. V was clipped by 3 bases and J by 5 bases; unmatched bases: 10. CDR3 bases: TGTGCCAGCAGCTCCTATAGCGGGAGCCTGGGAGATACGCAGTATTTT. Translating it yields CASSSYSGSLGDTQYF.

The chain couples TRBV4-1 to TRBJ1-2; 7 bases are shared with TRBD1. V lost 1 base and J lost 4; bases outside the gene matches: 12. The CDR3 is 17 residues long. CDR1 is MGHRA, CDR2 YSYEKL, per germline. In nucleotides, the CDR3 is TGCGCCAGCAGCCAAGCGTTCAGGACAGGCAGCCCCTATGGCTACACCTTC. As protein: CASSQAFRTGSPYGYTF.

The gene calls are TRBV6-6 and TRBJ2-7, with TRBD1 identical over 9 bases. The V segment lost 8 bases and the J segment 0 bases; nucleotides outside the gene matches: 8. The CDR3 covers 15 residues. CDR1 MNHNY and CDR2 SVGAGI come from the germline V gene (reference sequence). The CDR3 DNA sequence: TGTGCCAGCCGCTGGGACAGGGAGAGCTCCTACGAGCAGTACTTC. Encoded protein: CASRWDRESSYEQYF.

The chain uses TRBV6-1 and TRBJ1-5, with a tentative D call TRBD1 (5 bases). There are 16 residues in the CDR3. In germline, CDR1 is MNHNS, CDR2 SASEGT. Between the trimmed V and J ends, which lost 0 bases and 7 bases, there was a span of 16 bases. This CDR3 is CASSEALGTQIQPQHF. The CDR3 coding sequence is TGTGCCAGCAGTGAAGCGCTGGGGACCCAAATACAGCCCCAGCATTTT.

The chain carries TRBV5-1 and TRBJ1-1; possible D gene TRBD1, 6 bases. Trimming took off 4 bases at V and 14 bases at J, with 18 bases between the two ends. Germline V lookup: CDR1 SGHRS, CDR2 YFSETQ. The CDR3 is made up of 12 amino acids. As DNA, the CDR3 is TGCGCCAGCAGCGTCTTACAGGGTTTAGAATTCTTT. Translating gives CASSVLQGLEFF.

The chain uses TRBV11-3 and TRBJ2-7, with D tentatively TRBD1 (6 bases). CDR1 and CDR2 from the germline V gene are SGHNT and YENEEA. The V gene lost 5 bases and the J gene lost 2 bases, with 22 bases spanning the gap. CDR3 size: 17 residues. The CDR3 DNA sequence: TGTGCCAGCAGCCTCGGGACAACTTATTCCACTACCTACGAGCAGTACTTC. Its protein is CASSLGTTYSTTYEQYF. The variable domain in full, with the rest retrieved from reference TRBV11-3 and TRBJ2-7, is EAGVVQSPRYKIIEKKQPVAFWCNPISGHNTLYWYLQNLGQGPELLIRYENEEAVDDSQLPKDRFSAERLKGVDSTLKIQPAELGDSAVYLCASSLGTTYSTTYEQYFGPGTRLTVT.

This clone is a singleton in its sample. The V and J genes are TRBV4-1 and TRBJ1-6; D is undetermined. The V end was cut by 4 bases, the J end by 7 bases, with 17 bases between. Looked up from germline, CDR1 is MGHRA and CDR2 is YSYEKL. The CDR3 is 16 amino acids. CDR3: CASSPSRVGGNSPLHF. The CDR3 region has the DNA TGCGCCAGCAGCCCGTCAAGGGTGGGCGGGAATTCACCCCTCCACTTT.

This clone turned up a few times. The chain couples TRBV7-2 to TRBJ2-5, with 8 bases matching TRBD2. CDR1 and CDR2 from the germline V gene are SGHTA and FQGNSA. The CDR3 loop spans 16 amino acids. The ends lost 3 bases at V and 3 bases at J; junction bases unmatched: 9. The CDR3 DNA reads TGTGCCAGCAGCTTCCGAGTGGGAGCGGGAGAAGAGACCCAGTACTTC. Protein product: CASSFRVGAGEETQYF.

V and J are TRBV5-6 and TRBJ1-5, with D hard to call. Trimming took off 1 base at V and 0 bases at J, with 8 bases between the two ends. From germline, CDR1 is SGHDT and CDR2 YYEEEE. The CDR3 is 15 amino acids. The CDR3 DNA follows: TGTGCCAGCAGCTTGAAAGGAGATAGCAATCAGCCCCAGCATTTT. Encoded protein: CASSLKGDSNQPQHF.